Each of the 4 T cell receptor beta chains below was sequenced from the same sample in a study of cytomegalovirus exposure and HLA in healthy donors. The PCR contained 60 Vbeta and 13 Jbeta primers. TCRdb's copy holds only in-frame clones and misses some; the assay was immunoSEQ multiplex PCR. The table lists roughly 260,000 clones, roughly 81% of them singletons. Sequencing used PBMCs. Receptors originate from a woman aged 40 to 49 in good health and CMV-seropositive.

This clone was picked up one time. The chain's CDR3 is CASSLGTDTGELFF. The CDR3 DNA sequence: TGTGCCAGCAGCTTAGGGACAGACACCGGGGAGCTGTTTTTT. The V gene is TRBV7-9, the J gene TRBJ2-2, with a possible D match to TRBD1 (6 bases). The V gene's germline CDR1 is SEHNR and CDR2 FQNEAQ (reference sequence). This CDR3 has 14 amino acids. The V and J ends lost 1 base and 3 bases respectively, with 6 bases between them.

V and J are TRBV7-6 and TRBJ2-1; 7 bases match TRBD2. Germline V lookup: CDR1 SGHVS, CDR2 FNYEAQ. The V and J ends lost 4 bases and 5 bases, in that order; junction bases with no gene match: 2. The CDR3 contains 13 residues. DNA for the CDR3: TGTGCCAGCAGCTGGGGGACTAACAATGAGCAGTTCTTC. This encodes CASSWGTNNEQFF.

The chain links TRBV4-3 to TRBJ2-7; 10 bases line up with TRBD2. CDR3 size: 20 residues. Per germline, CDR1 LGHNA and CDR2 YSLEER. V was clipped by 0 bases and J by 3 bases; unmatched bases: 17. CDR3 region: CASSQDGEDLAGARIYEQYF. CDR3 bases: TGCGCCAGCAGCCAAGATGGGGAAGATCTAGCGGGGGCTAGGATCTACGAGCAGTACTTC.

The chain combines TRBV5-6 with TRBJ1-1; possibly TRBD1 for D (5 bases). Germline V lookup: CDR1 SGHDT, CDR2 YYEEEE. The ends were cut back, 0 bases at V and 5 bases at J, with 14 bases in the middle. CDR3 length equals 15 residues. For the CDR3, the DNA is TGTGCCAGCAGCTTGGATCCCCAGGGTTGGACTGAAGCTTTCTTT. It yields the protein CASSLDPQGWTEAFF. Full variable domain (outside the CDR3, taken from reference TRBV5-6 and TRBJ1-1): DAGVTQSPTHLIKTRGQQVTLRCSPKSGHDTVSWYQQALGQGPQFIFQYYEEEERQRGNFPDRFSGHQFPNYSSELNVNALLLGDSALYLCASSLDPQGWTEAFFGQGTRLTVV.